The clone carrying this TCR beta chain was observed once. Its antigen is unknown. Data came from immunoSEQ multiplex PCR; TCRdb stores just in-frame clones and leaves some out. Of roughly 150,000 clones in the sample, 85% to 95% were seen once. CDR1 is LNHDA, CDR2 SQIVND, per germline (reference sequence). Losses at the gene ends were 7 bases for V and 4 bases for J; bases not matched to a gene: 7. The CDR3 runs to 14 residues. These data belong to a study of T cell responses to AZD1222 COVID-19 vaccine. Study-level points and caveats: In all cases, repertoires were sampled only after the peak T cell response. Donor demographics were predominantly white British with a female majority; clonal diversity may be underestimated.

The genes are TRBV19 and TRBJ2-3, with TRBD1 matching over 8 bases. Sequencing used peripheral blood, obtained on day 0 of AZD1222 vaccination. The sequence came from an adult in good health. For the CDR3, the DNA is TGTGCCAGTACCCGGACAGGGAGTGCAGATACGCAGTATTTT. Translation: CASTRTGSADTQYF.